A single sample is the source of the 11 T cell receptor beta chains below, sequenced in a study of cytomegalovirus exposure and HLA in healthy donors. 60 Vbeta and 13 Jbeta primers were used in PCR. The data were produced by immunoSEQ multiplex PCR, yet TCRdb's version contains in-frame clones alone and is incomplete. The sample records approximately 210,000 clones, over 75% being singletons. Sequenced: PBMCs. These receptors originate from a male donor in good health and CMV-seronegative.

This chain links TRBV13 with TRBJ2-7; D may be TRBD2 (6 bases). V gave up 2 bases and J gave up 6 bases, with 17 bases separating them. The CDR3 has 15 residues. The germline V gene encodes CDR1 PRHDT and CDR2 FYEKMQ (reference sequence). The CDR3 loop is CASSLWGSGRPEQYF. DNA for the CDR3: TGTGCCAGCAGCTTATGGGGTAGCGGCAGGCCCGAGCAGTACTTC. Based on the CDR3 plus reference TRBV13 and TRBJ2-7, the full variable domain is AAGVIQSPRHLIKEKRETATLKCYPIPRHDTVYWYQQGPGQDPQFLISFYEKMQSDKGSIPDRFSAQQFSDYHSELNMSSLELGDSALYFCASSLWGSGRPEQYFGPGTRLTVT.

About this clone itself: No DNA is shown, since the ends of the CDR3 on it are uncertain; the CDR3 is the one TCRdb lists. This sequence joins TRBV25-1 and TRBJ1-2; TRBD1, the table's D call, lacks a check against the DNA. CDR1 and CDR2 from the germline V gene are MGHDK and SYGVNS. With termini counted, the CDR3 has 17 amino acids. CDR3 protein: CASSEYILEGANYGYTF.

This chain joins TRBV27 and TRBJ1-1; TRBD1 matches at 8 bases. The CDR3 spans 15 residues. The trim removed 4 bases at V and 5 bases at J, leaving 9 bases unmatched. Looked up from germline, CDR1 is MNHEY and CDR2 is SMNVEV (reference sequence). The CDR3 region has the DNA TGTGCCAGCAGTTCTTTGACAGGGGTCACAACTGAAGCTTTCTTT. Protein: CASSSLTGVTTEAFF.

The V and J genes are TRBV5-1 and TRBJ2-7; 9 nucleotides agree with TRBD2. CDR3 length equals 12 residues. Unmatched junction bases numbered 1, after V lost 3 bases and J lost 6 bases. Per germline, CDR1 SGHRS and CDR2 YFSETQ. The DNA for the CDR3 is TGCGCCAGCAGCTCTAGCGGGGTCGAGCAGTACTTC. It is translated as CASSSSGVEQYF.

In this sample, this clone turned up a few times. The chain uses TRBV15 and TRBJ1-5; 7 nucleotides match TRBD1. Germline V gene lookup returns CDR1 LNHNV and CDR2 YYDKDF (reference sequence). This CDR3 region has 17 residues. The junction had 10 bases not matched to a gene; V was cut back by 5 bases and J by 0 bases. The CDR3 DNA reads TGTGCCACCAGCTGGGGGGACAGCGCTTATAGCAATCAGCCCCAGCATTTT. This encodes CATSWGDSAYSNQPQHF.

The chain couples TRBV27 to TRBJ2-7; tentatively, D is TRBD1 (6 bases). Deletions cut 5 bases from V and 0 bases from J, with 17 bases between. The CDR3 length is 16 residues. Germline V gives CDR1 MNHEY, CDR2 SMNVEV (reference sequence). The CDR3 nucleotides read TGTGCCAGCAGTCCAACCGGGACAAAGCTCTCCTACGAGCAGTACTTC. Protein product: CASSPTGTKLSYEQYF.

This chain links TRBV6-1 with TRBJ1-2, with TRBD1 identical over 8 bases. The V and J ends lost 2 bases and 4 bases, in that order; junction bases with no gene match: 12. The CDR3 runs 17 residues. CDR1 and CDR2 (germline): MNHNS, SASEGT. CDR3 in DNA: TGTGCCAGCAGTGAAAACCCGCTCCGGACAGGGATCTATGGCTACACCTTC. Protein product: CASSENPLRTGIYGYTF.

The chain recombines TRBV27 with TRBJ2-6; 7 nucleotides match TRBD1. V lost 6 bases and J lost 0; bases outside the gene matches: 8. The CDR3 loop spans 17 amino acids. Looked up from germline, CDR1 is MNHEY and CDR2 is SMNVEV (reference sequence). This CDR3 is CASRTWTGLSGANVLTF. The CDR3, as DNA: TGTGCCAGCAGAACTTGGACAGGACTCTCTGGGGCCAACGTCCTGACTTTC. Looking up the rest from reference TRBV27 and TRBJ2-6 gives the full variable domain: EAQVTQNPRYLITVTGKKLTVTCSQNMNHEYMSWYRQDPGLGLRQIYYSMNVEVTDKGDVPEGYKVSRKEKRNFPLILESPSPNQTSLYFCASRTWTGLSGANVLTFGAGSRLTVL.

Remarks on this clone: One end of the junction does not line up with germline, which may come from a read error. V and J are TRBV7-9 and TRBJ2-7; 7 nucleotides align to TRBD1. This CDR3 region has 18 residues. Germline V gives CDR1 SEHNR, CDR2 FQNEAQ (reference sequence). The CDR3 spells CSSDSGQVHRDGTYEQYF. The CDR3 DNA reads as TGTTCCAGCGACTCAGGACAGGTCCACCGGGACGGAACCTACGAGCAGTACTTC. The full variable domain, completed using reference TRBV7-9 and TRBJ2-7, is DTGVSQNPRHKITKRGQNVTFRCDPISEHNRLYWYRQTLGQGPEFLTYFQNEAQLEKSRLLSDRFSAERPKGSFSTLEIQRTEQGDSAMYLCSSDSGQVHRDGTYEQYFGPGTRLTVT.

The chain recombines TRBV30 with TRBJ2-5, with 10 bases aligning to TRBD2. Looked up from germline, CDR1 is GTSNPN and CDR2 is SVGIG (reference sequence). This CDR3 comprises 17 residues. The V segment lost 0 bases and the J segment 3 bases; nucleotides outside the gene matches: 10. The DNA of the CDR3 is TGTGCCTGGAGTGTAGGGCAGGGTACTAGCGGGGAAGAGACCCAGTACTTC. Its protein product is CAWSVGQGTSGEETQYF.

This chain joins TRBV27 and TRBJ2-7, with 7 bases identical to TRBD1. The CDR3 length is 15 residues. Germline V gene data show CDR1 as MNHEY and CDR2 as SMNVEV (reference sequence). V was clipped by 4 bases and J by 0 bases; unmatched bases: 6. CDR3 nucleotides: TGTGCCAGCAGTTACGAGACAGGGACCTCCTACGAGCAGTACTTC. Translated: CASSYETGTSYEQYF.